This T cell receptor beta chain was observed in a study of beta chain features in type 1 diabetes. Study-wide points: HLA influence on TCRB rearrangement stayed unresolved here.

CD4+ cells of the naive, central memory, regulatory and stem cell-like memory types were sorted via CD45RO/CCR7/CD25/CD127/CD95/CD27. Since all of the isolated RNA was reverse transcribed, expressed TCRB transcripts were what got sequenced. TCRdb's copy holds only in-frame clones and misses some; the assay was immunoSEQ multiplex PCR. The repertoire holds approximately 150,000 clones, with over 9.5% as singletons. Points on this clone: Its specificity is not known.

The CDR3 runs 19 residues. The sample was naive CD4+ T cells from blood. This receptor was identified in a man aged 18-30 years in good health. The chain couples TRBV21-1 to TRBJ1-5; the table's TRBD1 call for D was not verified on the DNA. TRBV21-1 is a listed pseudogene. CDR3 sequence reads: CASSKGEVETGNSNQPQHF. The CDR3 region has the DNA TGTGCCAGCAGCAAAGGCGAGGTGGAGACAGGGAATAGCAATCAGCCCCAGCATTTT.